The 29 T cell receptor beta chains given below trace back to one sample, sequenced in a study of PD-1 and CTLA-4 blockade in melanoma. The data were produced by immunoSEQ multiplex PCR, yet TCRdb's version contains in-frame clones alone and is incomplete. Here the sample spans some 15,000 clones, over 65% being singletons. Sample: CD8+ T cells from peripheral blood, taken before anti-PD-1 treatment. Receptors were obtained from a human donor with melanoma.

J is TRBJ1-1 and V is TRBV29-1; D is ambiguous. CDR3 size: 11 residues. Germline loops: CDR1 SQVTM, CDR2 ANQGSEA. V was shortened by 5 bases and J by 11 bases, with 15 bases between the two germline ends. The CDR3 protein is CSVLKESAAFF. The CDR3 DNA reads TGCAGCGTTCTAAAAGAGTCTGCTGCTTTCTTT. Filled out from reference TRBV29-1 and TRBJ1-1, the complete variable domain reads SAVISQKPSRDICQRGTSLTIQCQVDSQVTMMFWYRQQPGQSLTLIATANQGSEATYESGFVIDKFPISRPNLTFSTLTVSNMSPEDSSIYLCSVLKESAAFFGQGTRLTVV.

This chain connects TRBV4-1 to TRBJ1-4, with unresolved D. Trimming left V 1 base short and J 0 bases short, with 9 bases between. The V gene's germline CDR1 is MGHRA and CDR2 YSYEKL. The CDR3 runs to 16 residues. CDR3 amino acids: CASSQVDGATNEKLFF. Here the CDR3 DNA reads TGCGCCAGCAGCCAAGTTGACGGCGCAACTAATGAAAAACTGTTTTTT.

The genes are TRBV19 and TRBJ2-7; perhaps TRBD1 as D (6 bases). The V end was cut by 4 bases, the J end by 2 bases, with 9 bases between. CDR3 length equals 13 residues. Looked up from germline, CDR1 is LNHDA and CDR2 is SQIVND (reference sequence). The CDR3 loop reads CASSKGTPYEQYF. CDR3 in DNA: TGTGCCAGTAGTAAGGGGACACCCTACGAGCAGTACTTC.

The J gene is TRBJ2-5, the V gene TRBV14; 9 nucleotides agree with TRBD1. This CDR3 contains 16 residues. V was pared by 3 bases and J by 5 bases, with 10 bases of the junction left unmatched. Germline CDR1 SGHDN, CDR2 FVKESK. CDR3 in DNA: TGTGCCAGCAGCCACCTACAGGGGGCTCGGTTGGAGACCCAGTACTTC. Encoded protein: CASSHLQGARLETQYF.

Here the CDR3 DNA reads TGTGCCACCAGTGATCTGCCCGGAGTGAATGAGCAGTTCTTC. Translating it yields CATSDLPGVNEQFF. The chain combines TRBV24-1 with TRBJ2-1; D is uncertain. V was clipped by 3 bases and J by 7 bases, with 12 bases between them. Germline V CDR1 and CDR2: KGHDR, SFDVKD. The CDR3 totals 14 residues.

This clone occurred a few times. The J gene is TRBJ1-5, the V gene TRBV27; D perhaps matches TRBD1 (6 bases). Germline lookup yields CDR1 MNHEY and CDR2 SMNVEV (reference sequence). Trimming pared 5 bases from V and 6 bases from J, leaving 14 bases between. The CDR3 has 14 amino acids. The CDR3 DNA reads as TGTGCCAGCAGTCAATGGGCAGGGGCTCAGCCCCAGCATTTT. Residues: CASSQWAGAQPQHF.

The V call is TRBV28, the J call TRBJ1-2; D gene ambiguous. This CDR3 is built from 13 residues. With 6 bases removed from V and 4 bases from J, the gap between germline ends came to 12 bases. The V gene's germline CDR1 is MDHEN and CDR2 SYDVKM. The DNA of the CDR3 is TGTGCCAGCAGCCACCGGACGGCCTATGGCTACACCTTC. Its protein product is CASSHRTAYGYTF.

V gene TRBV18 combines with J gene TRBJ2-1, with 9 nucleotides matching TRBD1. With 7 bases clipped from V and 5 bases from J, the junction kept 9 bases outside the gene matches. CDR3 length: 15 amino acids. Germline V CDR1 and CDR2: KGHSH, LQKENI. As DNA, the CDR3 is TGTGCCAGCTTCTCCCCGGGACAGGGAGACAATGAGCAGTTCTTC. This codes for CASFSPGQGDNEQFF.

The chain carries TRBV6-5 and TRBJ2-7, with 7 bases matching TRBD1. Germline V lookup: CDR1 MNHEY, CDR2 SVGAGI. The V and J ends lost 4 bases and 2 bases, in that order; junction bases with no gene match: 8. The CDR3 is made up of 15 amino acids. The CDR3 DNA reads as TGTGCCAGCAGTTTAGACAGGGTCGACGCCTACGAGCAGTACTTC. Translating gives CASSLDRVDAYEQYF.

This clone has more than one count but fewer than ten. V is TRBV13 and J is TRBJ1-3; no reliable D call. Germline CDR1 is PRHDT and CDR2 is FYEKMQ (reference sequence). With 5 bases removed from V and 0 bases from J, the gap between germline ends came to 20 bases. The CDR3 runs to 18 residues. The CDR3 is CASSPAHDNEDSGNTIYF. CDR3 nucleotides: TGTGCCAGCAGCCCCGCCCATGATAATGAGGACTCTGGAAACACCATATATTTT.

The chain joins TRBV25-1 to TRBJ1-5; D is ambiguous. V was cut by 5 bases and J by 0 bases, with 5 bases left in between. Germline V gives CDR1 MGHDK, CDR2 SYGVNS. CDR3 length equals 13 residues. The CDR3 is CASSLGSNQPQHF. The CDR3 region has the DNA TGTGCCAGCAGTTTGGGTAGCAATCAGCCCCAGCATTTT. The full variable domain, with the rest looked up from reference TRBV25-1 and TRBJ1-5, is EADIYQTPRYLVIGTGKKITLECSQTMGHDKMYWYQQDPGMELHLIHYSYGVNSTEKGDLSSESTVSRIRTEHFPLTLESARPSHTSQYLCASSLGSNQPQHFGDGTRLSIL.

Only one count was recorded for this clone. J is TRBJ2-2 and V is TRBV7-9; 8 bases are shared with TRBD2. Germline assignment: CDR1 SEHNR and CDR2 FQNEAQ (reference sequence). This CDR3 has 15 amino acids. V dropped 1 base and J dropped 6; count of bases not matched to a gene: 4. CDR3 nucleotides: TGTGCCAGCAGCTTAGTTAGCGGGGATGCCGGGGAGCTGTTTTTT. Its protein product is CASSLVSGDAGELFF. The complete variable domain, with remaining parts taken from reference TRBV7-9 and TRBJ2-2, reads DTGVSQNPRHKITKRGQNVTFRCDPISEHNRLYWYRQTLGQGPEFLTYFQNEAQLEKSRLLSDRFSAERPKGSFSTLEIQRTEQGDSAMYLCASSLVSGDAGELFFGEGSRLTVL.

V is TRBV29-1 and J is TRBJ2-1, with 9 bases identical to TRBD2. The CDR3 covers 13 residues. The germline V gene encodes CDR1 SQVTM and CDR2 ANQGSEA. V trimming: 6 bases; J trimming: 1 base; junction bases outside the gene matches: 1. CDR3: CSVSGGSYNEQFF. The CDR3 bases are TGCAGCGTAAGCGGGGGGTCCTACAATGAGCAGTTCTTC.

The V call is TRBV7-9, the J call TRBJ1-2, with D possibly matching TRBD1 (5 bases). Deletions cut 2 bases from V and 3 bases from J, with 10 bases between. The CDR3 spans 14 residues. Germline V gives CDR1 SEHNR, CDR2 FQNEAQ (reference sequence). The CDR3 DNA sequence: TGTGCCAGCAGCTTAACAGGTTCGGACTATGGCTACACCTTC. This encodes CASSLTGSDYGYTF.

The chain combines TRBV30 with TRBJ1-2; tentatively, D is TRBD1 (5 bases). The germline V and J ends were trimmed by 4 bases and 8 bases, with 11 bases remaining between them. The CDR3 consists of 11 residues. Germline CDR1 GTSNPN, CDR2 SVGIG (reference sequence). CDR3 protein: CAWKDTIGYTF. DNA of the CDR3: TGTGCCTGGAAGGACACTATAGGCTACACCTTC. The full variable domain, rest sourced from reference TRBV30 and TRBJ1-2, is SQTIHQWPATLVQPVGSPLSLECTVEGTSNPNLYWYRQAAGRGLQLLFYSVGIGQISSEVPQNLSASRPQDRQFILSSKKLLLSDSGFYLCAWKDTIGYTFGSGTRLTVV.

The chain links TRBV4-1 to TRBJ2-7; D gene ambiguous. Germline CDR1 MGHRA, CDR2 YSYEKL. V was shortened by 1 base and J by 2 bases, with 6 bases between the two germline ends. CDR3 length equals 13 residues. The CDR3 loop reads CASSQAGAYEQYF. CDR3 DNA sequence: TGCGCCAGCAGCCAAGCTGGAGCCTACGAGCAGTACTTC.

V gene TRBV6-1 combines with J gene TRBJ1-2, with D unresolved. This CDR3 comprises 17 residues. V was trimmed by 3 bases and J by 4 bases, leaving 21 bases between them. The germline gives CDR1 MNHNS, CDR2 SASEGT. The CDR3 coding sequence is TGTGCCAGCAGTGAGCTTCGGTTCCGGCGGCACCTCTATGGCTACACCTTC. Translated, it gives CASSELRFRRHLYGYTF.

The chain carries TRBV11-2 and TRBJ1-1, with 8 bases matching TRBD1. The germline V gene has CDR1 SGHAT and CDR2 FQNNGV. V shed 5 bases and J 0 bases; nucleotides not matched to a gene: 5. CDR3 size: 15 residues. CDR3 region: CASSPRQGMNTEAFF. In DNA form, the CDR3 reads TGTGCCAGCAGCCCGCGACAGGGGATGAACACTGAAGCTTTCTTT. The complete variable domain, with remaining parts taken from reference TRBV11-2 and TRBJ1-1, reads EAGVAQSPRYKIIEKRQSVAFWCNPISGHATLYWYQQILGQGPKLLIQFQNNGVVDDSQLPKDRFSAERLKGVDSTLKIQPAKLEDSAVYLCASSPRQGMNTEAFFGQGTRLTVV.

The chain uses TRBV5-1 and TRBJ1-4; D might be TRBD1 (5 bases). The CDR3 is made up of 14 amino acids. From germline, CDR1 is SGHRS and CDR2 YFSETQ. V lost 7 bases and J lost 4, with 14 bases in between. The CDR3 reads CASSATGFNEKLFF. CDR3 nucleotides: TGCGCCAGCTCTGCTACAGGTTTTAATGAAAAACTGTTTTTT.

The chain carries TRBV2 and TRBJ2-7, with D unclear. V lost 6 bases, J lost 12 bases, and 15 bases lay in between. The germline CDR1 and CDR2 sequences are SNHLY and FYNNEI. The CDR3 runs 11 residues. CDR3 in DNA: TGTGCCAGCAGCCCTGGCCTCCCCCCGTACTTC. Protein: CASSPGLPPYF.

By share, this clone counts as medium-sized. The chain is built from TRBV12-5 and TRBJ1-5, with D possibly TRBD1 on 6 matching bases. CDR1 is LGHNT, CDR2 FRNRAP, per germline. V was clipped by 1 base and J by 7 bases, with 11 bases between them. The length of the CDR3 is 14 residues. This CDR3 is CASGLGGQGQPQHF. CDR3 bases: TGTGCTAGTGGTTTGGGGGGTCAGGGGCAGCCCCAGCATTTT.

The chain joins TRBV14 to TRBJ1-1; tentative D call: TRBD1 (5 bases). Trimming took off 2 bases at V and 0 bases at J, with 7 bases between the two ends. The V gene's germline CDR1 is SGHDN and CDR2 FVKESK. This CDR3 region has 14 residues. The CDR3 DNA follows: TGTGCCAGCAGCCAATGGGGCCTGAACACTGAAGCTTTCTTT. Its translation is CASSQWGLNTEAFF.

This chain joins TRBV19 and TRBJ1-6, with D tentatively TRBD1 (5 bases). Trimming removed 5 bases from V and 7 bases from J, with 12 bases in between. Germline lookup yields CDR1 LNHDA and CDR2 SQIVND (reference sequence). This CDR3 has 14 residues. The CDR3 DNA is TGTGCCAGTAGTTACCGGGAGGGGAATTCACCCCTCCACTTT. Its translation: CASSYREGNSPLHF.

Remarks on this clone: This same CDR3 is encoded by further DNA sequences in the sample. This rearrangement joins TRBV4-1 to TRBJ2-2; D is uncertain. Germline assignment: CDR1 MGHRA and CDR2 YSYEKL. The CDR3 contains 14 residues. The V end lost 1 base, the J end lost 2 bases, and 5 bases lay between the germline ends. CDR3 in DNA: TGCGCCAGCAGCCAAGTGGGAAACACCGGGGAGCTGTTTTTT. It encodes CASSQVGNTGELFF.

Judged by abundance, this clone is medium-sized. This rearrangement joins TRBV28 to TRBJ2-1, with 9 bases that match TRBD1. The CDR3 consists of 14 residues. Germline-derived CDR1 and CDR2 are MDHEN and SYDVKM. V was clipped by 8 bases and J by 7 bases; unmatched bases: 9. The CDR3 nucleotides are TGTGCCAGCCTAAACAGGGGGCAGGTAAATGAGCAGTTCTTC. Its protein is CASLNRGQVNEQFF.

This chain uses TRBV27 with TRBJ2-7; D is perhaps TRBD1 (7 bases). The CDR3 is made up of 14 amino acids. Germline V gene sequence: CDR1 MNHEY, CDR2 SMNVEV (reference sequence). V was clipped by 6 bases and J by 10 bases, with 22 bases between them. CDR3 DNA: TGTGCCAGCAGGGGTTCCGGCGGGACAGCCCTTCAGTACTTC. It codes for CASRGSGGTALQYF.

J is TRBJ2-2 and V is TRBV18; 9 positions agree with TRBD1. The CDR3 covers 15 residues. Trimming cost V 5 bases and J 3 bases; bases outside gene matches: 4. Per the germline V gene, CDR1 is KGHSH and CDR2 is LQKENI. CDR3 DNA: TGTGCCAGCTCATCGACAGGGGGGCACACCGGGGAGCTGTTTTTT. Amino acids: CASSSTGGHTGELFF.

The CDR3 protein is CASSPDVGVNSYEQYF. The CDR3 coding sequence is TGTGCCAGCAGTCCCGACGTTGGGGTAAACTCCTACGAGCAGTACTTC. The V call is TRBV6-2 or TRBV6-3, the J call TRBJ2-7; D call uncertain. Looked up from germline, CDR1 is MNHEY and CDR2 is SVGEGT. CDR3 size: 16 residues. Deletions cut 5 bases from V and 0 bases from J, with 17 bases between.

The CDR3 is CASRSGGGWLFF. The CDR3 DNA reads as TGTGCCAGCAGGTCAGGGGGGGGGTGGCTGTTTTTT. This chain joins TRBV27 and TRBJ2-2; D may match TRBD1 or TRBD2 (7 bases each). The germline V and J ends were trimmed by 6 bases and 13 bases, with 15 bases remaining between them. This CDR3 contains 12 residues. CDR1 is MNHEY and CDR2 is SMNVEV in the germline V gene (reference sequence).